This TCR beta chain was found in a study of blood T cell repertoires in COVID-19. Study summary: Italy, Spain and the United States were the sources of the convalescent and acute COVID-19 samples.

The CDR3 loop spans 17 amino acids. V shed 0 bases and J shed 2 bases, with 11 bases lying between them. Germline V gene lookup returns CDR1 SGHTA and CDR2 FQGTGA. Authors' data handling: For nucleated cells, counts were estimated from reference gene primer amplification. The protocol was immunoSEQ multiplex PCR, while the TCRdb copy is restricted to in-frame clones and leaves out a portion. The V and J calls and the clone size are those of that table, but D and trimming were determined from the DNA. The repertoire has roughly 250,000 clones, 85% to 90% of them found once; the top ten carry around 0.84%.

The clonotype was recovered from a young man with acute or convalescent COVID-19. What was sequenced was peripheral blood. V usage is TRBV7-3 and J usage is TRBJ2-6; possible D gene TRBD1, 6 bases. CDR3 protein: CASSLTRTVTGANVLTF. The CDR3 DNA sequence: TGTGCCAGCAGCTTAACAAGGACAGTGACTGGGGCCAACGTCCTGACTTTC.